The rows below give T cell receptor beta chains drawn from one sample of a study of PD-1 blockade in classical Hodgkin lymphoma. Using immunoSEQ multiplex PCR, the repertoire was profiled, and TCRdb retains in-frame clones only, with some absent. The sample carries some 58,000 clones, approximately 92% recorded once. The sequencing used peripheral blood mononuclear cells (PBMCs), collected before the fourth cycle of nivolumab. These TCRs come from a human donor with classical Hodgkin lymphoma. CDR3s include the opening cysteine and the closing phenylalanine or tryptophan. The D gene is left open where the match is weak. Size is omitted from some rows. Given values are once, few, many or a class for expanded clones.

CDR3	DNA	D	size	V	J
CASSYSVADNEQFF	TGTGCCAGCAGTTACTCGGTAGCGGACAATGAGCAGTTCTTC	NA	NA	TRBV6-5	TRBJ2-1
CASSLPGGRYEQYF	TGTGCCAGCAGCTTGCCGGGAGGGAGGTACGAGCAGTACTTC	TRBD2	NA	TRBV7-8	TRBJ2-7
CASSIRDRGGETQYF	TGTGCCAGTAGTATCCGGGACAGGGGCGGGGAGACCCAGTACTTC	TRBD1	NA	TRBV19	TRBJ2-5
CAIGGLNSGNTIYF	TGTGCCATCGGTGGTTTAAACTCTGGAAACACCATATATTTT	NA	NA	TRBV10-3	TRBJ1-3
CASSYSPSGSYNEQFF	TGTGCCAGCAGTTACTCTCCCAGCGGGAGTTACAATGAGCAGTTCTTC	TRBD2	NA	TRBV6-5	TRBJ2-1
CATSSVGQGNQPQHF	TGTGCCACCAGCAGTGTTGGGCAGGGCAATCAGCCCCAGCATTTT	NA	few	TRBV15	TRBJ1-5
CASSGQGNYGYTF	TGTGCCAGCAGTGGACAGGGTAACTATGGCTACACCTTC	TRBD1	NA	TRBV2	TRBJ1-2
CASSRTGDPGELFF	TGTGCCAGCAGCCGAACAGGGGACCCCGGGGAGCTGTTTTTT	TRBD1	NA	TRBV7-2	TRBJ2-2
CASSFGQDYEQYF	TGTGCCAGCAGCTTTGGACAGGACTACGAGCAGTACTTC	TRBD1	once	TRBV7-6	TRBJ2-7
CASRVIGGTGGETQYF	TGTGCCAGCAGGGTTATCGGGGGGACAGGGGGAGAGACCCAGTACTTC	TRBD1	NA	TRBV27	TRBJ2-5
CASSQDSSTPVGKLFF	TGCGCCAGCAGCCAAGATAGTTCGACGCCCGTCGGGAAACTGTTTTTT	NA	NA	TRBV4-1	TRBJ1-4
CASSKSFESSYNSPLHF	TGTGCCAGCAGCAAATCCTTTGAGAGCTCCTATAATTCACCCCTCCACTTT	NA	NA	TRBV7-9	TRBJ1-6
CATNSGQNTEAFF	TGTGCCACAAACTCCGGACAGAACACTGAAGCTTTCTTT	NA	once	TRBV6-1	TRBJ1-1
CAWSHGAGYNEQFF	TGTGCCTGGAGTCACGGGGCCGGGTACAATGAGCAGTTCTTC	NA	NA	TRBV30	TRBJ2-1
CASSLRGPNEKLFF	TGTGCCAGCAGTCTTCGGGGGCCTAATGAAAAACTGTTTTTT	NA	NA	TRBV28	TRBJ1-4
CASSERGRGTDTQYF	TGCGCCAGCAGTGAGAGGGGAAGAGGGACAGATACGCAGTATTTT	NA	few	TRBV10-1	TRBJ2-3
CATSREGTQETQYF	TGTGCCACCAGCAGAGAGGGCACACAAGAGACCCAGTACTTC	NA	NA	TRBV15	TRBJ2-5
CASSEMAVETQYF	TGTGCCAGCAGTGAAATGGCGGTGGAGACCCAGTACTTC	NA	NA	TRBV2	TRBJ2-5
CASSPGQWVTTNEKLFF	TGTGCCAGCTCACCGGGACAATGGGTTACAACTAATGAAAAACTGTTTTTT	NA	NA	TRBV18	TRBJ1-4
CASSLDRGTEAFF	TGTGCCAGCAGCTTGGACCGAGGGACTGAAGCTTTCTTT	NA	NA	TRBV5-4	TRBJ1-1
CASSVSGSSQETQYF	TGTGCCAGCAGCGTAAGCGGGAGTTCCCAAGAGACCCAGTACTTC	TRBD2	NA	TRBV9	TRBJ2-5
CASSIKRDRYTDTQYF	TGTGCCAGTAGTATAAAACGGGACAGGTACACAGATACGCAGTATTTT	TRBD1	NA	TRBV19	TRBJ2-3
CASSLVRGSDTQYF	TGTGCCAGCAGCTTGGTTAGGGGGTCAGATACGCAGTATTTT	NA	NA	TRBV5-6	TRBJ2-3
CASSLRAYTGELFF	TGTGCCAGCAGCTTACGGGCCTACACCGGGGAGCTGTTTTTT	NA	NA	TRBV7-9	TRBJ2-2
CASSLGPQETQYF	TGTGCCAGCAGCTTAGGCCCGCAAGAGACCCAGTACTTC	NA	NA	TRBV5-5	TRBJ2-5
CASSLEVRTGGTEQFF	TGTGCCAGCAGCTTAGAAGTCCGGACAGGGGGCACTGAGCAGTTCTTC	TRBD1	NA	TRBV7-2	TRBJ2-1
CASSAPSRGGPDSYEQYF	TGCGCCAGCAGCGCCCCTTCGCGTGGGGGGCCCGACTCCTACGAGCAGTACTTC	NA	once	TRBV5-1	TRBJ2-7
CASSLGQGEYEQYF	TGCGCCAGCAGCTTGGGACAGGGAGAGTACGAGCAGTACTTC	TRBD1	NA	TRBV5-1	TRBJ2-7
CASHPTGGGTLSGELFF	TGTGCCAGCCACCCCACTGGGGGGGGAACCCTGTCCGGGGAGCTGTTTTTT	TRBD2	NA	TRBV27	TRBJ2-2
CASSQSGGIEDRITGELFF	TGCGCCAGCAGTCAATCGGGTGGAATAGAGGACAGAATCACCGGGGAGCTGTTTTTT	NA	NA	TRBV23-1	TRBJ2-2
CSVGLPWRGGAVNEQFF	TGCAGCGTCGGATTACCCTGGAGAGGGGGCGCGGTTAATGAGCAGTTCTTC	TRBD1	NA	TRBV29-1	TRBJ2-1
CASSPPRTPLFQETQYF	TGTGCCAGCAGTCCCCCCAGGACACCTCTTTTCCAAGAGACCCAGTACTTC	NA	once	TRBV28	TRBJ2-5
CASSQGLAYEQYF	TGTGCCAGTAGCCAAGGACTAGCCTACGAGCAGTACTTC	TRBD2	NA	TRBV19	TRBJ2-7
CASSEGLAGAGIYNEQFF	TGTGCCAGCAGTGAGGGACTAGCGGGAGCGGGGATCTACAATGAGCAGTTCTTC	TRBD2	NA	TRBV2	TRBJ2-1
CASSSNPRGSYNEQFF	TGTGCCAGCAGCTCCAATCCGCGGGGGTCCTACAATGAGCAGTTCTTC	TRBD2	NA	TRBV7-9	TRBJ2-1
CASNIPPGGGYTF	TGTGCCAGCAACATTCCGCCAGGCGGCGGCTACACCTTC	NA	NA	TRBV28	TRBJ1-2
CASSLAMRGPDGDTQYF	TGTGCCAGCAGCTTGGCCATGCGGGGACCTGACGGGGATACGCAGTATTTT	NA	NA	TRBV5-5	TRBJ2-3
CAISESWTSGADTQYF	TGTGCCATCAGTGAGTCCTGGACTAGCGGGGCGGATACGCAGTATTTT	TRBD2	NA	TRBV10-3	TRBJ2-3
CASSLGTGVYNEQFF	TGTGCCAGCAGTTTAGGGACAGGGGTGTACAATGAGCAGTTCTTC	TRBD1	once	TRBV27	TRBJ2-1
CASSLEGGPGNTIYF	TGTGCCAGCAGCTTAGAAGGAGGACCAGGAAACACCATATATTTT	NA	NA	TRBV11-2	TRBJ1-3
CASSDSYGTGLNGYTF	TGTGCCAGCAGTGACTCTTATGGGACAGGGTTAAACGGCTACACCTTC	TRBD1	NA	TRBV6-4	TRBJ1-2
CATLQGKPGLADYEQYF	TGTGCCACCCTACAGGGGAAACCGGGACTAGCGGACTACGAGCAGTACTTC	TRBD2	NA	TRBV10-3	TRBJ2-7
CAIRPSGGRTEAFF	TGTGCCATACGACCGTCCGGGGGTCGCACTGAAGCTTTCTTT	NA	NA	TRBV11-2	TRBJ1-1
CASSPPGLVTDTQYF	TGTGCCAGCTCACCACCGGGACTAGTAACAGATACGCAGTATTTT	TRBD2	NA	TRBV18	TRBJ2-3
CAIRSSGGETQYF	TGTGCCATCAGGTCTAGTGGCGGGGAGACCCAGTACTTC	NA	once	TRBV10-3	TRBJ2-5
CAISVTGRQETQYF	TGTGCCATCAGTGTGACAGGGCGACAAGAGACCCAGTACTTC	TRBD1	NA	TRBV10-3	TRBJ2-5
CASSQDSYRKSSGANVLTF	TGTGCCAGCAGCCAAGATTCGTACAGGAAGAGCTCTGGGGCCAACGTCCTGACTTTC	NA	NA	TRBV14	TRBJ2-6
CASSFKVDALNTDTQYF	TGTGCCAGCAGTTTTAAGGTGGACGCACTTAACACAGATACGCAGTATTTT	NA	NA	TRBV28	TRBJ2-3
CASSLRTSGAYNEQFF	TGTGCCAGCAGCTTAAGGACTAGCGGGGCCTACAATGAGCAGTTCTTC	TRBD2	NA	TRBV7-9	TRBJ2-1
CASSFLSGEQYF	TGTGCCAGCAGTTTTCTTTCAGGGGAGCAGTACTTC	NA	NA	TRBV27	TRBJ2-7